These T cell receptor beta chains were read from a single sample in a study of regulatory T cells in long-lasting Graves disease. TCRdb analysed the multiplex PCR reads with MiXCR anew, one entry per CDR3 protein. Of under 700,000 distinct CDR3 sequences in the sample, approximately 16% were seen once. The data were also submitted as part of a second study, on T cells in Graves' hyperthyroidism and ophthalmopathy.

This specimen was peripheral blood mononuclear cells (PBMCs), taken at new diagnosis, from a patient treated with antithyroid drugs. The receptors derive from a woman aged 40 to 65 with Graves disease. Each CDR3 is given with its conserved first and last residue. The D gene is left open where the match is weak. Some rows have no size entry. The others give once, few or many, or a class for an expanded clone.

many	TRBV6-1	13	TRBJ1-2	TRBD1	TGTGCCAGCAGAGGGACAGGAGTCTATGGCTACACCTTC	CASRGTGVYGYTF
few	TRBV7-2	11	TRBJ1-6	NA	TGTGCCAGCAGTTACGGGTCCCCCCTCCACTTT	CASSYGSPLHF
NA	TRBV24-1	15	TRBJ1-2	TRBD1	TGTGCCACCAGTGGGCGGACAGGGGAGAACTATGGCTACACCTTC	CATSGRTGENYGYTF
NA	TRBV11-3	15	TRBJ2-2	NA	TGTGCCAGCAGCTTTCAGGGGACGAACACCGGGGAGCTGTTTTTT	CASSFQGTNTGELFF
many	TRBV27	17	TRBJ1-1	TRBD1	TGTGCCAGCAGTTTATTCGGGGACAGGGAGTTGGGTACTGAAGCTTTCTTT	CASSLFGDRELGTEAFF
NA	TRBV10-3	15	TRBJ1-5	NA	TGTGCCATCAGTGTTACAGGGACATCCCGTGAGCCCCAGCATTTT	CAISVTGTSREPQHF
many	TRBV7-2	15	TRBJ1-1	NA	TGTGCCAGCAGCTTAGGGGATACCATGAACACTGAAGCTTTCTTT	CASSLGDTMNTEAFF
many	TRBV5-1	17	TRBJ1-5	NA	TGCGCCAGCAGCTTGGCCGGGGGGGGCCAGGTTGGGCAGCCCCAGCATTTT	CASSLAGGGQVGQPQHF
few	TRBV5-6	16	TRBJ2-5	TRBD1	TGTGCCAGCAGCTCAACTTCCGGGACAGCTGAAGAGACCCAGTACTTC	CASSSTSGTAEETQYF
many	TRBV10-3	15	TRBJ1-2	TRBD1	TGTGCCATCAGTGATATCGGGACAGGCCTCTATGGCTACACCTTC	CAISDIGTGLYGYTF
many	TRBV2	11	TRBJ2-4	NA	TGTGCCAGCGGGGGGTTGGACATTCAGTACTTC	CASGGLDIQYF
NA	TRBV7-2	13	TRBJ1-5	NA	TGTGCCAGCAGCCACGGGGTTAGGGAGCCCCAGCATTTT	CASSHGVREPQHF
many	TRBV3-1	14	TRBJ1-1	NA	TGTGCCAGCAGCCCGGGTGTCCCGAACACTGAAGCTTTCTTT	CASSPGVPNTEAFF
many	TRBV28	15	TRBJ1-1	NA	TGTGCCAGCAGAGACGGGTGGTCCTCTAACACTGAAGCTTTCTTT	CASRDGWSSNTEAFF
few	TRBV6-5	15	TRBJ1-1	NA	TGTGCCAGCAGTTACACCAACCTACGGGGCTATGAAGCTTTCTTT	CASSYTNLRGYEAFF
NA	TRBV5-4	19	TRBJ2-1	TRBD2	TGTGCCAGCAGCTCTCGGACTAGCGGGGGGGCCGTGTCCTACAATGAGCAGTTCTTC	CASSSRTSGGAVSYNEQFF
many	TRBV11-2	15	TRBJ2-2	NA	TGTGCCAGCAGCTTAGGTTGGCAGAATACCGGGGAGCTGTTTTTT	CASSLGWQNTGELFF
few	TRBV6-1	15	TRBJ1-4	TRBD1	TGTGCCAGCAGGGGTACCGGGACAGGGTACGAAAAACTGTTTTTT	CASRGTGTGYEKLFF
few	TRBV25-1	18	TRBJ2-1	TRBD2	TGTGCCAGCAGTGACCTAGCGGGGGGGCCCCGGACCTACAATGAGCAGTTCTTC	CASSDLAGGPRTYNEQFF
few	TRBV5-1	18	TRBJ1-2	TRBD1	TGCGCCAGCAGCCCAGCCGGGACAGGGGCCGCCTTTAACTATGGCTACACCTTC	CASSPAGTGAAFNYGYTF
many	TRBV20-1	15	TRBJ1-1	TRBD1	TGCAGTGCTAGAACTTCCGGGACAGGGTACACTGAAGCTTTCTTT	CSARTSGTGYTEAFF
many	TRBV24-1	15	TRBJ1-2	NA	TGTGCCACCAGTGATTCCTGGGCGGAAGACTATGGCTACACCTTC	CATSDSWAEDYGYTF
many	TRBV6-5	15	TRBJ2-5	NA	TGTGCCAGCAGTTACTCTTCGGGGGGCATAGAGACCCAGTACTTC	CASSYSSGGIETQYF
many	TRBV6-5	15	TRBJ2-7	NA	TGTGCCAGCAGTTACCGGGCCTCTGCCTCGTACGAGCAGTACTTC	CASSYRASASYEQYF
NA	TRBV7-9	12	TRBJ2-1	NA	TGTGCCAGCAGCGGGGATGGGGGTGAGCAGTTCTTC	CASSGDGGEQFF
many	TRBV6-1	14	TRBJ1-4	TRBD1	TGTGCCAGCAGGGAGGACAGGGTTAATGAAAAACTGTTTTTT	CASREDRVNEKLFF
few	TRBV5-6	14	TRBJ1-2	NA	TGTGCCAGCAGCTCGGACAGTGTCTCCTATGGCTACACCTTC	CASSSDSVSYGYTF
few	TRBV7-3	12	TRBJ2-5	NA	TGTGCCAGCAGCTTATGGCAGAAGACCCAGTACTTC	CASSLWQKTQYF
few	TRBV5-6	13	TRBJ2-5	NA	TGTGCCAGCAGCTTAGACAATCGAGAGACCCAGTACTTC	CASSLDNRETQYF
NA	TRBV5-6	16	TRBJ2-2	TRBD1	TGTGCCAGCAGCTTGGGACAGGGAGATTGGACCGGGGAGCTGTTTTTT	CASSLGQGDWTGELFF
many	TRBV12-3/TRBV12-4	15	TRBJ1-1	NA	TGTGCCAGCAGTAGGGGGGAAAGAGGGAACACTGAAGCTTTCTTT	CASSRGERGNTEAFF
many	TRBV18	13	TRBJ1-1	NA	TGTGCCAGCTCACCACAGGGAGTTTCTGAAGCTTTCTTT	CASSPQGVSEAFF
few	TRBV9	16	TRBJ1-1	NA	TGTGCCAGCAGCGTAGCTCACGGGGGCGCGAACACTGAAGCTTTCTTT	CASSVAHGGANTEAFF
NA	TRBV19	16	TRBJ2-1	TRBD2	TGTGCCAGTAGACACAACAAGCGGGGGGGCCAGGATGAGCAGTTCTTC	CASRHNKRGGQDEQFF
NA	TRBV6-1	11	TRBJ1-2	NA	TGTGCCAGCAGCAACAGGGATTTGCGGACCTTC	CASSNRDLRTF
many	TRBV18	13	TRBJ2-1	TRBD1	TGTGCCAGCTCACCGGCAGGGGGCAATGAGCAGTTCTTC	CASSPAGGNEQFF
few	TRBV19	14	TRBJ1-3	NA	TGTGCCAGTAGTATCTCAAGCTCTGGAAACACCATATATTTT	CASSISSSGNTIYF
many	TRBV20-1	14	TRBJ2-7	NA	TGCAGTGCTAGAGACCGGGACAACCTCAACGAGCAGTACTTC	CSARDRDNLNEQYF
few	TRBV7-3	15	TRBJ2-5	NA	TGTGCCAGCAGCTTAATGGGGATCTCGCAAGAGACCCAGTACTTC	CASSLMGISQETQYF
many	TRBV18	13	TRBJ2-5	NA	TGTGCCAGCTCACGTTCCAGAGACGAGACCCAGTACTTC	CASSRSRDETQYF
many	TRBV11-2	14	TRBJ2-7	TRBD2	TGTGCCAGCAGCTTCGGACTAGCGGGGGTCGAGCAGTACTTC	CASSFGLAGVEQYF
NA	TRBV12-5	13	TRBJ2-7	TRBD1	TGTGCTACCCTGGGGGACAGGGATGTCGAGCAGTACTTC	CATLGDRDVEQYF
many	TRBV2	15	TRBJ2-3	TRBD1	TGTGCCAGCAAGGACAGGGGCCCTAGCACAGATACGCAGTATTTT	CASKDRGPSTDTQYF
many	TRBV5-1	17	TRBJ1-1	NA	TGCGCCAGCAGATTGGGCAGGGTTGGGGCCGGGAACACTGAAGCTTTCTTT	CASRLGRVGAGNTEAFF
many	TRBV28	11	TRBJ1-2	NA	TGTGCCAGCACCCCGGGTTATGGCTACACCTTC	CASTPGYGYTF